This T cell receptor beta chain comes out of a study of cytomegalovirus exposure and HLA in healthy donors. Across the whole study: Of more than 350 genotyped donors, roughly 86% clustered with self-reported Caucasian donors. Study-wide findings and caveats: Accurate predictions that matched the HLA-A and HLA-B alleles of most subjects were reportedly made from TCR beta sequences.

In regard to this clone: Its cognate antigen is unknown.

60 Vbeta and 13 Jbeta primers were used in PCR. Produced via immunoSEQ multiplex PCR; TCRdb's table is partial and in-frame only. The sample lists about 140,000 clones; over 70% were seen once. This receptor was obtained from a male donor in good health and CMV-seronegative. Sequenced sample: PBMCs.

The CDR3 spells CASSFASGNTGELFF. CDR3 sequence (DNA): TGCGCCAGCAGCTTCGCTAGCGGAAACACCGGGGAGCTGTTTTTT. The J gene is TRBJ2-2, the V gene TRBV5-1; 7 bases are shared with TRBD2. V was pared by 2 bases and J by 2 bases, with 3 bases of the junction left unmatched. Germline V gives CDR1 SGHRS, CDR2 YFSETQ. The CDR3 has 15 residues.